This record concerns one T cell receptor (beta chain) sequence. As yet, its antigen is unknown. These data belong to a study of beta chain features in type 1 diabetes. Looking at the study overall: Taken together, all samples contributed nearly 110 million examined sorted cells.

The V gene's germline CDR1 is GTSNPN and CDR2 SVGIG (reference sequence). Trimming removed 0 bases from V and 2 bases from J, with 10 bases in between. The CDR3 spans 14 residues. General study points: Patients with type 1 diabetes carried fewer insertions and had more deletions at their VDJ junctions.

cDNA synthesis used the whole RNA isolate, giving expressed TCRB sequences. Sequenced by immunoSEQ multiplex PCR; TCRdb stores in-frame clones only, minus some. The repertoire holds 200,000 to 250,000 clones, 25% to 30% seen once, with more than 3% in the top ten. This sequence was found in a man aged 25 to 45 in good health. V gene TRBV30 combines with J gene TRBJ1-1; the D is unclear. Sequenced material: central memory CD4+ T cells from blood. The CDR3 region has the DNA TGTGCCTGGAGTGTGGTAGGGTATAACACTGAAGCTTTCTTT. Translating it yields CAWSVVGYNTEAFF.